The T cell receptor beta chain under discussion was sequenced for a study of regulatory T cells in long-lasting Graves disease. Trimming took 11 bases from V and 2 from J; bases not matched to a gene: 4. The length of the CDR3 is 13 residues. Germline V gene data show CDR1 as MNHNS and CDR2 as SASEGT. Building of the TCR beta libraries involved iRepertoire HTBI primers and Arm-PCR of CDR3 regions. MiXCR, run by TCRdb on the multiplex PCR reads, gives a single entry per CDR3 protein. In the table there are about 220,000 distinct CDR3 sequences, 15% to 20% of which are singletons. Described time point: newly diagnosed GD, antithyroid drugs for less than 3 months. The TCR library used RNA extracted from PBMCs. This clonotype has only a few counts. This sample was also put to use in a study of T cells in Graves' hyperthyroidism and ophthalmopathy.

V and J are TRBV6-1 and TRBJ2-7; 12 bases agree with TRBD2. The TCR comes from a woman aged 30 to 39 with Graves disease. Sequencing used peripheral blood mononuclear cells (PBMCs), obtained at new diagnosis, from a patient treated with antithyroid drugs. CDR3 loop: CAGRTSGTYEQYF. Here the CDR3 DNA reads TGTGCCGGACGGACTAGCGGGACCTACGAGCAGTACTTC.